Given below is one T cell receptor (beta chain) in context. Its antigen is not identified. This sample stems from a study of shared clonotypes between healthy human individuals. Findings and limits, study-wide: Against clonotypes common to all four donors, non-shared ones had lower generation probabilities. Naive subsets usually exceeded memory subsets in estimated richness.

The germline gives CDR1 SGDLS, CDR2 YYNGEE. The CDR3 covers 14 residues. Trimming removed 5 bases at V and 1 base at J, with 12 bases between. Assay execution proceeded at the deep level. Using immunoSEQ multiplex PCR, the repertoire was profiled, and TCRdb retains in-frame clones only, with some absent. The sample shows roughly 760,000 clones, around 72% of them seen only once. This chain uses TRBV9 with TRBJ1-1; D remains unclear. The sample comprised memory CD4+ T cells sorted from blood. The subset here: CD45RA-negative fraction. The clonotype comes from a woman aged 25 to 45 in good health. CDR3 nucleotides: TGTGCCAGCAGTCGCACGTCGGAGAACACTGAAGCTTTCTTT. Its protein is CASSRTSENTEAFF.